This T cell receptor beta chain is drawn from a study of siplizumab effects on memory and regulatory T cells. TCRdb's copy holds only in-frame clones and misses some; the assay was immunoSEQ multiplex PCR. In the table there are approximately 98,000 clones, about 94% of which are singletons. Trimming took 5 bases from V and 0 from J, leaving 6 bases between them. This CDR3 region has 13 residues. CDR1 SGHVS and CDR2 FQNEAQ come from the germline V gene. This TCR came from a human donor in good health. This chain joins TRBV7-8 and TRBJ2-3; the D is unclear. The sequenced sample consisted of non-Treg CD4+ T cells sorted from blood. This CDR3 reads CASSNRSTDTQYF. For the CDR3, the DNA is TGTGCCAGCAGCAACCGGAGCACAGATACGCAGTATTTT.